The 5 T cell receptor beta chains presented below share a single source sample, sequenced in a study of cytomegalovirus exposure and HLA in healthy donors (dated by TCRdb to the late 2010s). The method was the immunoSEQ multiplex PCR assay. For the multiplex PCR, a mixture combining 60 forward primers for TCR Vbeta segments and 13 reverse primers for TCR Jbeta segments was used. TCRdb's version of the immuneACCESS table is confined to in-frame rearrangements and falls short of the full clone set. An unresolved V gene accounts for under half of the shortfall where checked; the remainder is of unknown origin. For this sample there are 83,000 or so clones; about 75% appear just once. The ten biggest clones cover 10% of the sample. Sequenced material: PBMCs. These receptor sequences come from a young man in good health and CMV-seropositive.

The chain carries TRBV6-5 and TRBJ1-2; 10 bases match TRBD1. The germline V gene has CDR1 MNHEY and CDR2 SVGAGI. The CDR3 has 14 amino acids. The junction had 8 bases not matched to a gene; V was cut back by 6 bases and J by 7 bases. The CDR3 DNA is TGTGCCAGCAGGGCGACAGGGGGCGATAGTGGCTACACCTTC. Protein sequence: CASRATGGDSGYTF.

The genes are TRBV10-3 and TRBJ2-7; weak D call: TRBD2 (5 bases). Trimming shortened V by 0 bases and J by 0 bases, and 9 bases separated the two germline ends. Germline V gene sequence: CDR1 ENHRY, CDR2 SYGVKD. The CDR3 is 15 residues long. The CDR3 loop reads CAISESRGYSYEQYF. As DNA, the CDR3 is TGTGCCATCAGTGAGTCACGGGGTTACTCCTACGAGCAGTACTTC.

The rearrangement joins TRBV29-1 to TRBJ1-1; D not resolved. This CDR3 region has 12 residues. Looked up from germline, CDR1 is SQVTM and CDR2 is ANQGSEA. The ends were cut back, 4 bases at V and 0 bases at J, with 6 bases in the middle. CDR3 residues: CSVVRLNTEAFF. The DNA of the CDR3 is TGCAGCGTTGTCAGATTGAACACTGAAGCTTTCTTT.

The chain is built from TRBV28 and TRBJ2-7, with TRBD1 matching over 9 bases. The V segment lost 7 bases and the J segment 3 bases; nucleotides outside the gene matches: 10. CDR1 is MDHEN, CDR2 SYDVKM, per germline. The CDR3 is made up of 15 amino acids. The CDR3 region is CASNPRGQGFYEQYF. The CDR3 DNA reads as TGTGCCAGCAACCCAAGGGGACAGGGTTTCTACGAGCAGTACTTC.

V is TRBV19 and J is TRBJ1-6, with TRBD1 as a possible D gene (6 bases). Germline V gives CDR1 LNHDA, CDR2 SQIVND (reference sequence). With 2 bases removed from V and 10 bases from J, the gap between germline ends came to 18 bases. The CDR3 spans 16 residues. The CDR3 nucleotides are TGTGCCAGTAGTATACGGACAGCTCTTGAAGGGTCACCCCTCCACTTT. Encoded protein: CASSIRTALEGSPLHF.